This entry features one T cell receptor beta chain sequence. The antigen is not known. Time point reported: newly diagnosed GD, antithyroid drugs for less than 3 months. PBMCs were the source of the RNA used for TCR sequencing. CDR1 MDHEN and CDR2 SYDVKM come from the germline V gene. This CDR3 contains 14 residues. Arm-PCR of CDR3 regions and iRepertoire HTBI primers were the basis on which TCR beta libraries were built. TCRdb analysed the multiplex PCR reads with MiXCR anew, one entry per CDR3 protein. The sample contains 400,000 to 550,000 distinct CDR3 sequences, about 15% of which appear only once. This specimen comes from a study of regulatory T cells in long-lasting Graves disease. Study details: Newly diagnosed Graves' patients had taken antithyroid drugs under 3 months. Overall study results and limits: Examination was confined to peripheral blood, excluding thyroid tissue. The study found TRBV28, TRBJ1-2 and TRBJ2-5 favored in persistent disease.

The data also belong to a second study, concerning T cells in Graves' hyperthyroidism and ophthalmopathy. That paper adds: Uncontrolled infection, other autoimmune disease, pregnancy or lactation barred patients from enrollment.

The source is a woman younger than 45 with Graves disease. The sample was peripheral blood mononuclear cells (PBMCs), taken at new diagnosis, from a patient treated with antithyroid drugs. This sequence joins TRBV28 and TRBJ2-3; 9 nucleotides agree with TRBD2. With the DNA end fitting TRBJ2-5 better, the J assignment may be wrong. In DNA, the CDR3 is TGTGCCAGCAGTGAGACCGGACTAGCGGAGACCCAGTACTTC. As protein: CASSETGLAETQYF.